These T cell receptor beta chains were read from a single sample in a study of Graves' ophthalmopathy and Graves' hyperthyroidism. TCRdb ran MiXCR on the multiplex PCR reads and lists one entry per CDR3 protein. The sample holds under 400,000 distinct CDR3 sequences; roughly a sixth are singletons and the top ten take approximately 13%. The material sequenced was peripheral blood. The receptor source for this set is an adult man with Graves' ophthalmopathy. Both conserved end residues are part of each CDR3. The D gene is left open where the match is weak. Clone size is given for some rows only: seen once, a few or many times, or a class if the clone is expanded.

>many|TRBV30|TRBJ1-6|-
CACGDWDNSPLHF
TGTGCCTGTGGGGATTGGGATAATTCACCCCTCCACTTT
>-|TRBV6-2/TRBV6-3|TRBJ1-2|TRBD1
CASSRGQGRTRGDYGYTF
TGTGCCAGCAGTAGGGGACAGGGCAGGACGAGAGGGGACTATGGCTACACCTTC
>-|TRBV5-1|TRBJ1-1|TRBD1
CASSWEPGQGHTEAFF
TGCGCCAGCAGCTGGGAACCGGGACAGGGACACACTGAAGCTTTCTTT
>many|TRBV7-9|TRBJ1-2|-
CASSPTPPGLSYGYTF
TGTGCCAGCAGCCCCACCCCCCCGGGACTCAGCTATGGCTACACCTTC
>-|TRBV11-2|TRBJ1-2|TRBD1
CASSLVLGGQGYGYTF
TGTGCCAGCAGCTTAGTCCTAGGCGGACAGGGCTATGGCTACACCTTC
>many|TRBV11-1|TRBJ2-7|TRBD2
CASTPRREGLHEQYF
TGTGCCAGCACCCCCAGGCGGGAGGGCCTCCACGAGCAGTACTTC
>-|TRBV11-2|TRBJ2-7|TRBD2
CASSLGTSGSTYEQYF
TGTGCCAGCAGCTTGGGGACTAGCGGGAGTACTTACGAGCAGTACTTC
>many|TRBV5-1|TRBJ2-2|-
CASSRGDLNTGELFF
TGCGCCAGCAGCAGGGGGGACCTAAACACCGGGGAGCTGTTTTTT
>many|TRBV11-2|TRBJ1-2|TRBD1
CASSEDRGGYGYTF
TGTGCCAGCAGCGAGGACAGGGGCGGCTATGGCTACACCTTC
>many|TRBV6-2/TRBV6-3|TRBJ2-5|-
CASSPWSDRRGETQYF
TGTGCCAGCAGCCCGTGGTCGGACAGGAGGGGGGAGACCCAGTACTTC
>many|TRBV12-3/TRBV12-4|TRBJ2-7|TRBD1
CASSETGGPYEQYF
TGTGCCAGCAGTGAGACAGGGGGCCCCTACGAGCAGTACTTC
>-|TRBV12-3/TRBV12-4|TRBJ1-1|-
CASSLKGPVKNTEAFF
TGTGCCAGCAGTTTGAAAGGTCCCGTTAAGAACACTGAAGCTTTCTTT
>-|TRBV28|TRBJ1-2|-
CASSPLVQGFYGYIF
TGTGCCAGCAGTCCCCTCGTGCAGGGGTTCTATGGCTACATCTTC
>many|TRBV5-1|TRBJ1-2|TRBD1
CASSLPGQGSYGYTF
TGCGCCAGCAGCTTACCGGGACAGGGAAGCTATGGCTACACCTTC
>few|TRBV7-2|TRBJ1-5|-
CASSLDARVQPQHF
TGTGCCAGCAGCTTAGACGCCAGGGTCCAGCCCCAGCATTTT
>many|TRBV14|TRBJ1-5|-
CARDSLGVYSNQPQHF
TGTGCCAGGGACTCTTTAGGGGTATATAGCAATCAGCCCCAGCATTTT
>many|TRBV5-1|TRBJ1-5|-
CASSLEVGPNQPQQF
TGCGCCAGCAGCTTGGAGGTGGGGCCGAATCAGCCCCAGCAATTT
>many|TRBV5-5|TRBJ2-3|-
CASSLLTASTDTQYF
TGTGCCAGCAGCTTGTTAACAGCTAGCACAGATACGCAGTATTTT
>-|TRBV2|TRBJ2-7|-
CASSEPRWGSAYEQYF
TGTGCCAGCAGTGAACCCAGGTGGGGGTCGGCCTACGAGCAGTACTTC
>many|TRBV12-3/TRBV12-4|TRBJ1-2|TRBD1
CASSLDRGHGYTF
TGTGCCAGCAGTTTAGACAGGGGGCACGGCTACACCTTC
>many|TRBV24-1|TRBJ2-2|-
CATSDLKGSDTGELFF
TGTGCCACCAGTGATTTAAAGGGGTCCGACACCGGGGAGCTGTTTTTT
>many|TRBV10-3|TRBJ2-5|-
CAITPPEQETQYF
TGTGCCATCACCCCACCAGAGCAAGAGACCCAGTACTTC
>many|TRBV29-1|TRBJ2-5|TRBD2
CSVVASGRIETQYF
TGCAGCGTTGTCGCCAGCGGGAGGATAGAGACCCAGTACTTC
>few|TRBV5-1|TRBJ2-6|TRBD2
CASSLAPTSGSPSGANVLTF
TGCGCCAGCAGCTTGGCCCCGACTAGCGGGAGCCCCTCTGGGGCCAACGTCCTGACTTTC
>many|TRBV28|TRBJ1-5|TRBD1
CASSLGGTVVQPQHF
TGTGCCAGCAGTTTAGGGGGGACAGTGGTTCAGCCCCAGCATTTT
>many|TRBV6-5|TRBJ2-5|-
CASTRASHQETQYF
TGTGCCAGCACCCGAGCGTCACACCAAGAGACCCAGTACTTC
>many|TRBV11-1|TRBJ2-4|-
CASSLNLVAAIQYF
TGTGCCAGCAGCTTAAACCTCGTAGCGGCCATTCAGTACTTC
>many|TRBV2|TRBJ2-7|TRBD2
CASRGGRTSGRASGYEQYF
TGTGCCAGCAGGGGGGGCCGGACTAGCGGGAGGGCCTCTGGCTACGAGCAGTACTTC
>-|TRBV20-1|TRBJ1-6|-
CSARVDLNSPLHF
TGCAGTGCTAGAGTGGACTTAAATTCACCCCTCCACTTT
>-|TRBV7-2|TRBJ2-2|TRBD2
CASSVAGAAGELFF
TGTGCCAGCAGCGTGGCGGGAGCGGCCGGGGAGCTGTTTTTT
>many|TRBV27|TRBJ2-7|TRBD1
CASSPAATGQGAEF
TGTGCCAGCAGCCCAGCCGCTACTGGACAGGGGGCCGAATTC